This paragraph reports one T cell receptor (beta chain). Antigen: not known. The CDR3 is 15 residues long. Deletions cut 1 base from V and 13 bases from J, with 23 bases between. The germline V gene encodes CDR1 SGHTA and CDR2 FQGNSA. These data come from a study of cytomegalovirus exposure and HLA in healthy donors. The study, taken as a whole, reports: Most TCR sequences were uncommon, yet certain public TCRs appeared in many donors.

TCRdb's table, derived via immunoSEQ multiplex PCR, lists solely in-frame clones and lacks some. The sample records some 160,000 clones, 88% being singletons. The sequencing input was PBMCs. V usage is TRBV7-2 and J usage is TRBJ2-7; perhaps TRBD2 as D (6 bases). The TCR comes from a man aged 18 to 29 in good health and CMV-seronegative. The CDR3 region has the DNA TGTGCCAGCAGCTTAGATGGGGACTCCCTTCCCTCGTGTTACTTC. Its translation: CASSLDGDSLPSCYF.